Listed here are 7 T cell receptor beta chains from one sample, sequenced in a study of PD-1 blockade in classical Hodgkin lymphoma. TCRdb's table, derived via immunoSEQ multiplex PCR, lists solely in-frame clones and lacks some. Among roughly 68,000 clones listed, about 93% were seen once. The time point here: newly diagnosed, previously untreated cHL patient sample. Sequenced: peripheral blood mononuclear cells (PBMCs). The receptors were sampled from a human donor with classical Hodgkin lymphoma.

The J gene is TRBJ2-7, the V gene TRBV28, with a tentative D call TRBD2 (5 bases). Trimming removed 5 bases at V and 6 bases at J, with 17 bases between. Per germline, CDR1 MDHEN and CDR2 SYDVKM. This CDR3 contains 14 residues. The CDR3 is CASSPPRGIREQYF. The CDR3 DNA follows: TGTGCCAGCAGTCCCCCCCGGGGTATCCGCGAGCAGTACTTC.

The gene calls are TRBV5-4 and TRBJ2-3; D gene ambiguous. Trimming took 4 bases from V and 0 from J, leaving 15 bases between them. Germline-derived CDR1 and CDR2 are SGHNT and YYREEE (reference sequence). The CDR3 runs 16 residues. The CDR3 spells CASSPRLVASTDTQYF. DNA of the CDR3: TGTGCCAGCAGCCCAAGACTGGTCGCTAGCACAGATACGCAGTATTTT. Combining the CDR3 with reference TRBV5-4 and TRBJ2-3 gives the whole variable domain ETGVTQSPTHLIKTRGQQVTLRCSSQSGHNTVSWYQQALGQGPQFIFQYYREEENGRGNFPPRFSGLQFPNYSSELNVNALELDDSALYLCASSPRLVASTDTQYFGPGTRLTVL.

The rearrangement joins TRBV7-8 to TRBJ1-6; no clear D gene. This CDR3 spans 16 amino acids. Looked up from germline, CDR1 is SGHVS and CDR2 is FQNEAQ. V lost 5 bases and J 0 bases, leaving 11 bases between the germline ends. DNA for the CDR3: TGTGCCAGCAGCCTCTTAGGGCGCTCCTATAATTCACCCCTCCACTTT. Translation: CASSLLGRSYNSPLHF.

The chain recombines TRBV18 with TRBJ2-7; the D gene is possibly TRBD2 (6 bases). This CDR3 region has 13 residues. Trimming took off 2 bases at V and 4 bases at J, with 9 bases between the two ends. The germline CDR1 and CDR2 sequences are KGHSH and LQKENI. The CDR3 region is CASSPTGGYEQYF. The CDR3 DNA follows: TGTGCCAGCTCACCAACCGGGGGATACGAGCAGTACTTC.

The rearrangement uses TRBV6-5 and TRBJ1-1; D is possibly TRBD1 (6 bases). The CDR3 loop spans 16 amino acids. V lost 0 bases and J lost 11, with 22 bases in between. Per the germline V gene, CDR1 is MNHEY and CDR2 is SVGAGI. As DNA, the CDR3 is TGTGCCAGCAGTTACTCTTCAACAGGGATCCCCCAATCGGCTTTCTTT. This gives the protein CASSYSSTGIPQSAFF.

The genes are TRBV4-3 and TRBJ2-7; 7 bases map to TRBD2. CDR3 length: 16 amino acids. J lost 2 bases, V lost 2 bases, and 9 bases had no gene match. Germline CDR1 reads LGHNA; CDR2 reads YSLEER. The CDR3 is CASSQWYLAAPYEQYF. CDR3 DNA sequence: TGCGCCAGCAGCCAATGGTATCTAGCGGCTCCCTACGAGCAGTACTTC.

The CDR3 nucleotides are TGTGCCATCAGTCGTGGGCAGGGGTACAATAACTATGGCTACACCTTC. Translation: CAISRGQGYNNYGYTF. The V and J genes are TRBV10-3 and TRBJ1-2; maybe TRBD1 (6 bases). Trimming left V 5 bases short and J 1 base short, with 17 bases between. Looked up from germline, CDR1 is ENHRY and CDR2 is SYGVKD. The CDR3 extends over 16 amino acids.